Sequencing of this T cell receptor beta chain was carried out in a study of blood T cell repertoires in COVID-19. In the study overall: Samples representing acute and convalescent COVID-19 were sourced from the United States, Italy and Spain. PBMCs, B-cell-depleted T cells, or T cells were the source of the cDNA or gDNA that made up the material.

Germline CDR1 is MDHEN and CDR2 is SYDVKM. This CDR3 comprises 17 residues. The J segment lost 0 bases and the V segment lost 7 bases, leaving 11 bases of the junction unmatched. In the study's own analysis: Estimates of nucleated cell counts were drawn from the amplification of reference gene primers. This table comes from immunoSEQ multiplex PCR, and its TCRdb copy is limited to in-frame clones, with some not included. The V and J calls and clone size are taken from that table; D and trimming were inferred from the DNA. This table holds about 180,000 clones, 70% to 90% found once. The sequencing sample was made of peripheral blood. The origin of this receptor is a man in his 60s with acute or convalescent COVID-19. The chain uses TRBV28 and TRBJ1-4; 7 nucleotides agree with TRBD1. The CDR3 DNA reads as TGTGCCAGCACCCCGGGACAGTTATTGGCAACTAATGAAAAACTGTTTTTT. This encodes CASTPGQLLATNEKLFF.